The clone carrying this T cell receptor beta chain was counted a few times. Its antigen is still unknown. The data stem from a study of CD8 T cells in ankylosing spondylitis. The study's findings and limits: Ankylosing spondylitis blood appeared to be characterized by a TCR beta motif of roughly eight highly homologous variants.

TCRdb fed the 5' RACE reads into MiXCR, producing one record per CDR3 protein. The data contain a few hundred thousand distinct CDR3 sequences, around 24% of them singletons. What was sequenced was blood, either unsorted or a sorted T cell fraction (not recorded which). This TCR came from a male donor with ankylosing spondylitis.

The DNA for the CDR3 is TGTGCCAGCAGCTTAGTGAGTAGCGGATTCACCGGGGAGCTGTTTTTT. This gives the protein CASSLVSSGFTGELFF. The V call is TRBV7-2, the J call TRBJ2-2, with D possibly matching TRBD2 (6 bases). The CDR3 runs 16 residues. Germline loops: CDR1 SGHTA, CDR2 FQGNSA. Trimming took 1 base from V and 4 from J, leaving 13 bases between them.